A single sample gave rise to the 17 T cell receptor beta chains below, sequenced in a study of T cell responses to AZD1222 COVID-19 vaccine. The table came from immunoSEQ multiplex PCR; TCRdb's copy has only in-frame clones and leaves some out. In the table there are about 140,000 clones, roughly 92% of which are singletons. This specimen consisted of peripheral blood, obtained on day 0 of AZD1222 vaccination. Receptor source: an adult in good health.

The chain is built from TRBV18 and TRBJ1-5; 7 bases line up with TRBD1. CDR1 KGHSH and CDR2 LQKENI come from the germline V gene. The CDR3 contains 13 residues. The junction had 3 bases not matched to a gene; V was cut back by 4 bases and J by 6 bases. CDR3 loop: CASSREGAQPQHF. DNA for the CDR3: TGTGCCAGCTCACGGGAGGGGGCTCAGCCCCAGCATTTT.

CDR3: CASSPRKGADPGELFF. The CDR3 bases are TGCGCCAGCAGCCCTCGAAAGGGGGCGGACCCCGGGGAGCTGTTTTTT. The gene calls are TRBV5-1 and TRBJ2-2; TRBD1 aligns across 7 bases. The length of the CDR3 is 16 residues. Germline V lookup: CDR1 SGHRS, CDR2 YFSETQ. V shed 4 bases, J shed 6 bases, and the junction held 12 bases outside the gene matches.

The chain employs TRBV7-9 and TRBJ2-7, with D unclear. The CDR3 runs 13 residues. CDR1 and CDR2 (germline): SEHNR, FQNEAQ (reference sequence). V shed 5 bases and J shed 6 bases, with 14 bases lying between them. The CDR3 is CASSPRRDSEQYF. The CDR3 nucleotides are TGTGCCAGCAGCCCGCGAAGGGATAGCGAGCAGTACTTC. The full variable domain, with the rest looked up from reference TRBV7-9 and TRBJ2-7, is DTGVSQNPRHKITKRGQNVTFRCDPISEHNRLYWYRQTLGQGPEFLTYFQNEAQLEKSRLLSDRFSAERPKGSFSTLEIQRTEQGDSAMYLCASSPRRDSEQYFGPGTRLTVT.

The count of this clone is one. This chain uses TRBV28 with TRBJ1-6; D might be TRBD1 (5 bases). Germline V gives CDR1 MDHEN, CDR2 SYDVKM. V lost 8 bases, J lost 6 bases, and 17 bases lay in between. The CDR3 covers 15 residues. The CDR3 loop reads CASSRDLGSNSPLHF. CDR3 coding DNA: TGTGCCAGCTCCAGGGATTTAGGCTCTAATTCACCCCTCCACTTT. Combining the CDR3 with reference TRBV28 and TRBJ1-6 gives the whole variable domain DVKVTQSSRYLVKRTGEKVFLECVQDMDHENMFWYRQDPGLGLRLIYFSYDVKMKEKGDIPEGYSVSREKKERFSLILESASTNQTSMYLCASSRDLGSNSPLHFGNGTRLTVT.

DNA for the CDR3: TGTGCCAGCAACGAGGGCCTAAATCAGCCCCAGCATTTT. This encodes CASNEGLNQPQHF. The genes are TRBV12-3 or TRBV12-4 and TRBJ1-5; no reliable D call. The CDR3 is made up of 13 amino acids. V was clipped by 7 bases and J by 4 bases, with 11 bases between them.

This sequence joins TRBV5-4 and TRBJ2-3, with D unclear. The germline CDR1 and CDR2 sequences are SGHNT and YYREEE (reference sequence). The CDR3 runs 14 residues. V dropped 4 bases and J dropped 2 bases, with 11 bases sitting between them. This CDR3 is CASSLVSVTDTQYF. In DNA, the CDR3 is TGTGCCAGCAGCCTAGTCAGCGTCACAGATACGCAGTATTTT.

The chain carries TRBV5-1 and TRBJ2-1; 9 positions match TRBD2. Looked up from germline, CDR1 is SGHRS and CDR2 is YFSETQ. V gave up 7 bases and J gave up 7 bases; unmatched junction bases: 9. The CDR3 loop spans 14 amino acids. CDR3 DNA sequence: TGCGCCAGCCGTTGGCTAGCGGGGACAAATGAGCAGTTCTTC. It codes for CASRWLAGTNEQFF.

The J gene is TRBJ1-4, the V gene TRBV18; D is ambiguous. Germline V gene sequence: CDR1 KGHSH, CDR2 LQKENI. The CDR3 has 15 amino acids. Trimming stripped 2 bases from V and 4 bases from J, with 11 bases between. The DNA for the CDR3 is TGTGCCAGCTCACCAAGGGAGGGAGGTAATGAAAAACTGTTTTTT. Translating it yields CASSPREGGNEKLFF.

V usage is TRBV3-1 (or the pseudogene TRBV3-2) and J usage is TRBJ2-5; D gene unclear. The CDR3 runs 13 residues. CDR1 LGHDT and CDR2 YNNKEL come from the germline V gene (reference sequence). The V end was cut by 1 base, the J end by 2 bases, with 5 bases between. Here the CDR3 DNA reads TGTGCCAGCAGCCAAGGCATACAAGAGACCCAGTACTTC. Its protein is CASSQGIQETQYF.

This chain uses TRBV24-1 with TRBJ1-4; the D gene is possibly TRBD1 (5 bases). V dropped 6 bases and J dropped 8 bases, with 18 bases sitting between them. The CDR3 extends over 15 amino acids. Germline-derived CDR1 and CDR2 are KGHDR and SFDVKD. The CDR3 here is CATSSTTGVGEKLFF. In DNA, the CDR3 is TGTGCCACCAGTTCCACGACGGGGGTAGGGGAAAAACTGTTTTTT.

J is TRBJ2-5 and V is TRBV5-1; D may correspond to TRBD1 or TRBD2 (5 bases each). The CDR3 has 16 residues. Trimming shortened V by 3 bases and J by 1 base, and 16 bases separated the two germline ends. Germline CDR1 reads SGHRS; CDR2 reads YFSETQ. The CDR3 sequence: CASSSRDAGTQETQYF. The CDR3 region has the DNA TGCGCCAGCAGCTCCCGGGACGCCGGTACCCAAGAGACCCAGTACTTC.

The CDR3 DNA reads as TGCGCCAGCAGCGCGACGGCAGGGGTCTATGGCTACACCTTC. Its translation: CASSATAGVYGYTF. The genes are TRBV5-1 and TRBJ1-2, with D possibly being TRBD1 (6 bases). V lost 4 bases, J lost 4 bases, and 14 bases lay in between. The CDR3 runs 14 residues. Germline lookup yields CDR1 SGHRS and CDR2 YFSETQ.

In nucleotides, the CDR3 is TGTGCCAGCAGCCAAGATTTCGACAGGGAGAACACCGGGGAGCTGTTTTTT. Translation: CASSQDFDRENTGELFF. This chain joins TRBV14 and TRBJ2-2, with TRBD1 identical over 7 bases. Germline trimming cut 0 bases from V and 1 base from J; bases unmatched to any gene: 5. Germline V lookup: CDR1 SGHDN, CDR2 FVKESK. The CDR3 runs to 17 residues.

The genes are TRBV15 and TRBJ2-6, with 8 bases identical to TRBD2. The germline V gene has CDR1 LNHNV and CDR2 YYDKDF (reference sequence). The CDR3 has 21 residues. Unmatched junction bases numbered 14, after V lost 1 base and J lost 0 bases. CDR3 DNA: TGTGCCACCAGCAGAGGGACCGGCCCCCTAGCGGGCCACTCTGGGGCCAACGTCCTGACTTTC. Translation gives CATSRGTGPLAGHSGANVLTF.

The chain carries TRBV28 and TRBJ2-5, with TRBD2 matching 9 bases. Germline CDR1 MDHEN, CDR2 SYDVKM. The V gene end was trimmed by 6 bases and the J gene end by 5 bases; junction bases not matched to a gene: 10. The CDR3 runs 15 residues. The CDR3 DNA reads TGTGCCAGCAGCACCCTGAGCGGGAGGAGTGAGACCCAGTACTTC. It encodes CASSTLSGRSETQYF.

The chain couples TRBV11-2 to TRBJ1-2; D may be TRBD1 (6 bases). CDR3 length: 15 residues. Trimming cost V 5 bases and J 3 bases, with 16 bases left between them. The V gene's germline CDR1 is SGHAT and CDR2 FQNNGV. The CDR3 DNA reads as TGTGCCAGCAGCAGGGGAGACAGGTCCGACTATGGCTACACCTTC. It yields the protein CASSRGDRSDYGYTF.

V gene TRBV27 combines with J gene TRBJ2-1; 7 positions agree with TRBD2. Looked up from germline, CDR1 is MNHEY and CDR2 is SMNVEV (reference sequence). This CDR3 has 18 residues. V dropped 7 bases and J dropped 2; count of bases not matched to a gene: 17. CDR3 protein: CASNLVGRAPSTYNEQFF. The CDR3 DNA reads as TGTGCCAGCAACCTCGTGGGGAGGGCCCCCTCCACCTACAATGAGCAGTTCTTC.